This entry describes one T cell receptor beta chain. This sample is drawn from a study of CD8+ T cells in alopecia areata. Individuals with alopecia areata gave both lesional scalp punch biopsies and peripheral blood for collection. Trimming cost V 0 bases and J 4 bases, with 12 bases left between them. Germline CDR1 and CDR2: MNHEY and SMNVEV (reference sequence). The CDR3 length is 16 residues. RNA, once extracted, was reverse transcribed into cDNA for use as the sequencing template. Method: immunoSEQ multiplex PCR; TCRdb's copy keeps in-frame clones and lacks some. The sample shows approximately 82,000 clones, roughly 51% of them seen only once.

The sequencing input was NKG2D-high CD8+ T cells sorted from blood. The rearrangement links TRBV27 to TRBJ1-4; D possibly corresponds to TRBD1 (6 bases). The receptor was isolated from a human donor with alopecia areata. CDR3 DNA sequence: TGTGCCAGCAGTTTATCCACCGGGACAAATAATGAAAAACTGTTTTTT. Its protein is CASSLSTGTNNEKLFF.